This T cell receptor beta chain appears in the sequencing data of a study of Graves' ophthalmopathy and Graves' hyperthyroidism. Germline CDR1 is DFQATT and CDR2 is SNEGSKA (reference sequence). The germline V and J ends were trimmed by 3 bases and 2 bases, with 22 bases remaining between them. This CDR3 has 17 residues. From RNA, the CDR3 regions of TCR beta chains were amplified and sequenced. The first round was an RT-PCR with HTBI primers, and the second round was a multiplex PCR. Using its own MiXCR run on the multiplex PCR reads, TCRdb lists one record per CDR3 protein. The sample has fewer than 650,000 distinct CDR3 sequences, around a fifth seen once; the top ten hold around 7%. This clonotype was recorded many times.

This chain uses TRBV20-1 with TRBJ1-2, with D perhaps matching TRBD1 (5 bases). This sequence originates from a woman aged 18-29 years with stable Graves' hyperthyroidism. Some clones in this sample may be carry-over from other donors' samples. Sequencing was performed on peripheral blood. CDR3 coding DNA: TGCAGTGCTAGGGGGCTCCGGTGGCAGGGAGGGAACTATGGCTACACCTTC. It encodes CSARGLRWQGGNYGYTF.